This entry lists 9 T cell receptor beta chains sequenced from one sample in a study of shared clonotypes between healthy human individuals. The repertoire was sequenced with immunoSEQ multiplex PCR; TCRdb's copy has only in-frame clones and lacks some. The sample consists of over 95,000 clones, around 73% of them appearing once. What was sequenced was memory CD8+ T cells sorted from blood. The sample's subset: CD45RO+ cells pooled with CCR7-negative TemRA cells. Receptors originate from a woman in her twenties or thirties in good health.

The chain combines TRBV11-2 with TRBJ1-2; 8 nucleotides line up with TRBD1. The length of the CDR3 is 15 residues. V lost 5 bases, J lost 4 bases, and 9 bases stayed unmatched. The V gene's germline CDR1 is SGHAT and CDR2 FQNNGV. CDR3 bases: TGTGCCAGCAGCCCGCGGACAGGGCTCGCCTATGGCTACACCTTC. It yields the protein CASSPRTGLAYGYTF.

The gene calls are TRBV25-1 and TRBJ2-1; D is uncertain. Trimming shortened V by 2 bases and J by 3 bases, and 5 bases separated the two germline ends. There are 13 residues in the CDR3. Germline CDR1 is MGHDK and CDR2 is SYGVNS. Written as DNA, the CDR3 is TGTGCCAGCAGTGAAGTGGTCTACAATGAGCAGTTCTTC. Its protein product is CASSEVVYNEQFF.

V gene TRBV28 combines with J gene TRBJ1-4; 7 bases are a match to TRBD1. CDR1 is MDHEN and CDR2 is SYDVKM in the germline V gene. The CDR3 consists of 14 residues. The junction had 7 bases not matched to a gene; V was cut back by 5 bases and J by 7 bases. The CDR3 is CASSRPGGLEKLFF. The DNA for the CDR3 is TGTGCCAGCAGTCGACCAGGGGGGCTTGAAAAACTGTTTTTT.

This chain uses TRBV6-5 with TRBJ2-7; tentative D call: TRBD1 (6 bases). The CDR3 contains 14 residues. Trimming took 9 bases from V and 5 from J, leaving 20 bases between them. Germline loops: CDR1 MNHEY, CDR2 SVGAGI. CDR3: CASGIPGQRHEQYF. The CDR3 DNA follows: TGTGCCAGTGGAATACCGGGACAACGGCACGAGCAGTACTTC.

The rearrangement links TRBV5-4 to TRBJ2-5; 7 nucleotides match TRBD1. V shed 4 bases and J 5 bases; nucleotides not matched to a gene: 5. The germline V gene has CDR1 SGHNT and CDR2 YYREEE (reference sequence). The CDR3 contains 13 residues. This chain's CDR3 is CASSPGGRETQYF. The CDR3, as DNA: TGTGCCAGCAGCCCAGGGGGTAGGGAGACCCAGTACTTC.

The table lists this clone with many counts. The rearrangement joins TRBV7-9 to TRBJ1-1, with 7 bases matching TRBD1. The CDR3 is 13 residues long. The V and J ends lost 5 bases and 4 bases, in that order; junction bases with no gene match: 4. The germline V gene has CDR1 SEHNR and CDR2 FQNEAQ (reference sequence). CDR3 DNA: TGTGCCAGCAGCCAGACAGGGAGCACTGAAGCTTTCTTT. Its translation is CASSQTGSTEAFF.

This clone was recorded many times. The chain is built from TRBV27 and TRBJ2-3; TRBD1 aligns across 9 bases. V gave up 5 bases and J gave up 6 bases; unmatched junction bases: 9. Germline V gives CDR1 MNHEY, CDR2 SMNVEV (reference sequence). The CDR3 sequence is 15 residues long. The CDR3 region is CASSQTGGALDTQYF. CDR3 DNA: TGTGCCAGCAGTCAAACAGGGGGCGCGTTGGATACGCAGTATTTT.

There are a few counts of this clone. The chain employs TRBV9 and TRBJ2-1; 7 bases agree with TRBD2. The CDR3 runs to 14 residues. J gave up 8 bases and V 0 bases, and 5 bases lay outside the gene matches. Per germline, CDR1 SGDLS and CDR2 YYNGEE. Written as DNA, the CDR3 is TGTGCCAGCAGCGTAGGGAGCCTAGCGGATGAGCAGTTCTTC. Its translation: CASSVGSLADEQFF.

The chain carries TRBV6-1 and TRBJ2-6; D unresolved. Trimming took off 2 bases at V and 4 bases at J, with 6 bases between the two ends. Germline CDR1 and CDR2: MNHNS and SASEGT. This CDR3 contains 14 residues. The CDR3 bases are TGTGCCAGCAGTGAATCAGACGGGGCCAACGTCCTGACTTTC. This translates into CASSESDGANVLTF.